This passage covers 17 T cell receptor beta chains from one sample sequenced in a study of glioma-infiltrating T cells. Using RNA template, CDR3s of TCR alpha and beta were amplified with iRepertoire arm-PCR. TCRdb reprocessed the multiplex PCR reads with MiXCR, giving one entry per CDR3 protein. The sample holds 300,000 to 450,000 distinct CDR3 sequences, roughly 41% seen once. Sequencing input: glioma tissue, nonneoplastic brain tissue, or PBMCs (not recorded which). Source of these receptors: a human donor with low-grade glioma or glioblastoma, undergoing nonglioma brain surgery, or in good health (not recorded which).

This chain uses TRBV12-3 or TRBV12-4 with TRBJ2-7; 10 bases are a match to TRBD1. The CDR3 spans 15 residues. Unmatched junction bases numbered 5, after V lost 4 bases and J lost 2 bases. The CDR3 is CASSSGTGDPYEQYF. The CDR3 DNA follows: TGTGCCAGCAGTTCCGGGACAGGGGACCCCTACGAGCAGTACTTC.

At least ten counts were recorded for this clonotype. The chain employs TRBV28 and TRBJ2-5; the match to TRBD1 covers 7 bases. V shed 3 bases, J shed 0 bases, and the junction held 7 bases outside the gene matches. There are 16 residues in the CDR3. Germline loops: CDR1 MDHEN, CDR2 SYDVKM. The CDR3 DNA reads as TGTGCCAGCAGTTTCACAGGGGCCACCTACCAAGAGACCCAGTACTTC. This sequence encodes CASSFTGATYQETQYF.

Ten or more counts support this clonotype. V gene TRBV28 combines with J gene TRBJ2-1; weak D call: TRBD1 (7 bases). V was pared by 5 bases and J by 5 bases, with 13 bases between. The length of the CDR3 is 14 residues. Germline V gene sequence: CDR1 MDHEN, CDR2 SYDVKM. The CDR3 protein is CASSPSGGNNEQFF. CDR3 bases: TGTGCCAGCAGTCCCTCAGGGGGGAACAATGAGCAGTTCTTC. The full variable domain, completed using reference TRBV28 and TRBJ2-1, is DVKVTQSSRYLVKRTGEKVFLECVQDMDHENMFWYRQDPGLGLRLIYFSYDVKMKEKGDIPEGYSVSREKKERFSLILESASTNQTSMYLCASSPSGGNNEQFFGPGTRLTVL.

The chain recombines TRBV28 with TRBJ2-3, with 11 positions matching TRBD2. With V trimmed by 5 bases and J by 3 bases, 10 bases remained unmatched. Per germline, CDR1 MDHEN and CDR2 SYDVKM. The CDR3 loop spans 17 amino acids. The CDR3 sequence is CASSPPTTSGRTDTQYF. Written as DNA, the CDR3 is TGTGCCAGCAGTCCCCCCACCACTAGCGGGAGAACAGATACGCAGTATTTT.

The chain recombines TRBV7-9 with TRBJ2-5; D gene ambiguous. Germline loops: CDR1 SEHNR, CDR2 FQNEAQ (reference sequence). The CDR3 sequence is 14 residues long. The V and J ends lost 4 bases and 0 bases respectively, with 9 bases between them. Here the CDR3 reads CASSSKNYQETQYF. CDR3 coding DNA: TGTGCCAGCAGCTCGAAGAATTACCAAGAGACCCAGTACTTC.

This clonotype has just a few counts. This sequence joins TRBV7-9 and TRBJ2-1; TRBD1 matches 11 bases. The ends lost 3 bases at V and 9 bases at J; junction bases unmatched: 7. Per germline, CDR1 SEHNR and CDR2 FQNEAQ (reference sequence). The CDR3 contains 15 residues. Here the CDR3 reads CASSFGQGALFEQFF. CDR3 in DNA: TGTGCCAGCAGCTTCGGACAGGGGGCGCTTTTTGAGCAGTTCTTC.

The chain is built from TRBV7-9 and TRBJ1-1; 8 bases are shared with TRBD1. V shed 5 bases, J shed 6 bases, and the junction held 8 bases outside the gene matches. The CDR3 sequence is 14 residues long. From germline, CDR1 is SEHNR and CDR2 FQNEAQ (reference sequence). CDR3 in DNA: TGTGCCAGCAGCCGTCAGGGGGCTAGTGCTGAAGCTTTCTTT. Its translation: CASSRQGASAEAFF.

This clonotype occurred a few times. The chain links TRBV20-1 to TRBJ2-6; D not resolved. Germline loops: CDR1 DFQATT, CDR2 SNEGSKA (reference sequence). Trimming cost V 0 bases and J 3 bases, with 9 bases left between them. This CDR3 has 15 amino acids. The CDR3 here is CSARDRVLGANVLTF. The DNA for the CDR3 is TGCAGTGCTAGAGACCGGGTTCTTGGGGCCAACGTCCTGACTTTC.

In regard to this clonotype: A much larger clone lies one base from this, so it may be a read error. This chain uses TRBV27 with TRBJ2-1; D might be TRBD2 (5 bases). CDR3 size: 14 residues. Trimming removed 8 bases from V and 4 bases from J, with 15 bases in between. In germline, CDR1 is MNHEY, CDR2 SMNVEV (reference sequence). CDR3 sequence (DNA): TGTGCCAGCGGTCCGACGGGAAGTTACAATGAGCAGTTCTTC. Protein: CASGPTGSYNEQFF.

In this sample, this clonotype turned up a few times. This sequence joins TRBV7-6 and TRBJ2-5, with D possibly called TRBD1 or TRBD2 (5 bases each). CDR3 length: 17 amino acids. Looked up from germline, CDR1 is SGHVS and CDR2 is FNYEAQ. Trimming took 5 bases from V and 4 from J, leaving 23 bases between them. CDR3 sequence (DNA): TGTGCCAGCAGCCGACGACTTTCCGGGACCAGCGGAGAGACCCAGTACTTC. Translated: CASSRRLSGTSGETQYF.

On this clonotype: Possible read error: a much larger clone is one base away. The gene calls are TRBV6-1 and TRBJ2-7; tentative D call: TRBD2 (5 bases). The V gene's germline CDR1 is MNHNS and CDR2 SASEGT. Trimming removed 11 bases at V and 0 bases at J, with 20 bases between. The CDR3 has 15 amino acids. CDR3 sequence reads: CACTPGIYNSYEQYF. The CDR3 DNA reads as TGTGCCTGCACCCCCGGGATCTATAACTCCTACGAGCAGTACTTC.

Remarks on this clonotype: This may stem from a read error, because a much larger clone lies one nucleotide away. The rearrangement joins TRBV7-2 to TRBJ2-1, with 7 bases lining up with TRBD2. V shed 5 bases, J shed 6 bases, and the junction held 13 bases outside the gene matches. From germline, CDR1 is SGHTA and CDR2 FQGNSA. CDR3 length equals 16 residues. Here the CDR3 reads CASSARASGMINEQFF. In DNA, the CDR3 is TGTGCCAGCAGCGCACGAGCTAGCGGCATGATCAATGAGCAGTTCTTC.

This clonotype was observed a few times. The chain has TRBV20-1 and TRBJ1-5; D perhaps matches TRBD1 (6 bases). CDR3 size: 14 residues. Trimming removed 1 base at V and 6 bases at J, with 13 bases between. Germline values: CDR1 DFQATT, CDR2 SNEGSKA (reference sequence). The CDR3 spells CSARGHKGGQPQHF. As DNA, the CDR3 is TGCAGTGCTAGAGGTCATAAGGGGGGTCAGCCCCAGCATTTT.

V gene TRBV7-2 combines with J gene TRBJ1-1, with a weak D call TRBD1 (5 bases). The V end was cut by 6 bases, the J end by 12 bases, with 17 bases between. This CDR3 spans 12 amino acids. Germline V lookup: CDR1 SGHTA, CDR2 FQGNSA. CDR3 nucleotide sequence: TGTGCCAGCAGTCTAGGGGCACGGCGAACTTTCTTT. It specifies CASSLGARRTFF.

This chain connects TRBV7-2 to TRBJ2-7; possibly TRBD1 for D (5 bases). Germline assignment: CDR1 SGHTA and CDR2 FQGNSA. With 6 bases removed from V and 0 bases from J, the gap between germline ends came to 12 bases. The CDR3 runs 14 residues. The DNA of the CDR3 is TGTGCCAGCAGAGGGGATTCAAGCTCCTACGAGCAGTACTTC. Amino acid sequence: CASRGDSSSYEQYF.

This clonotype has only a few counts. J is TRBJ2-3 and V is TRBV4-3; 8 bases match TRBD2. J was trimmed by 3 bases and V by 2 bases; bases with no gene match: 7. CDR1 is LGHNA, CDR2 YSLEER, per germline. The CDR3 consists of 16 residues. In nucleotides, the CDR3 is TGCGCCAGCAGCCAAAGGAGCGGGAGTTGGACAGATACGCAGTATTTT. Translation gives CASSQRSGSWTDTQYF.

The gene calls are TRBV10-3 and TRBJ1-2; D gene uncertain. The CDR3 is 12 amino acids. V shed 0 bases and J shed 7 bases, with 6 bases lying between them. Germline V gene sequence: CDR1 ENHRY, CDR2 SYGVKD. CDR3 in amino acids: CAISESQVGYTF. The DNA for the CDR3 is TGTGCCATCAGTGAGTCGCAGGTTGGCTACACCTTC.